The sequence of this TCR beta chain was determined in a study of PD-L1 blockade in urothelial cancer. Overall study: Beginning at some point between 2012 and 2014, patients received atezolizumab, given as 1,200 mg intravenously every 3 weeks.

The table lists this clone with a few counts. Time point of the sample: peripheral blood 6 weeks after treatment start. Added to each PCR by spiking were synthetic TCR analog templates. TCRdb's copy holds only in-frame clones and misses some; the assay was immunoSEQ multiplex PCR. The sample holds about 120,000 clones, 75% to 90% seen once. This CDR3 is built from 15 residues. Germline V gene data show CDR1 as LGHNA and CDR2 as YNFKEQ. Germline trimming cut 1 base from V and 1 base from J; bases unmatched to any gene: 3. The sequencing here drew on PBMCs, taken around atezolizumab (anti-PD-L1) treatment. This sequence originates from a man aged 55 to 70 with urothelial cancer. This chain links TRBV4-2 with TRBJ2-5; TRBD1 matches at 7 bases. CDR3: CASSQVQGFQETQYF. DNA of the CDR3: TGTGCCAGCAGCCAAGTACAGGGGTTCCAAGAGACCCAGTACTTC.